This T cell receptor beta chain derives from a study of blood T cells in healthy people across ages. For the second PCR, which ran for about 7 to 12 cycles, a sample-barcoded 5' primer and a J-beta primer mix were used. From the 5' RACE reads, TCRdb called clonotypes with MiXCR, one entry per CDR3 protein. The data show about 940,000 distinct CDR3 sequences, with roughly 50% seen just once and roughly an eighth held by the top ten. What was sequenced was blood. The clonotype was recovered from a man aged 30 to 45 in good health.

CDR3 in DNA: TGTGCCAGCACTTTTGGTCAACATAATTCACCCCTCCACTTT. It specifies CASTFGQHNSPLHF. The V gene is TRBV12-3 or TRBV12-4, the J gene TRBJ1-6; the D is unclear. Between the trimmed V and J ends, which lost 7 bases and 5 bases, there was a span of 12 bases. CDR3 size: 14 residues.